This is a list of T cell receptor beta chains from one sample in a study of STAT5B mutations in CD4+ large granular lymphocyte leukemia. Data came from immunoSEQ multiplex PCR; TCRdb stores just in-frame clones and leaves some out. The sample records 24,000 or so clones, about 80% being singletons. Sequencing input: CD4+ T cells from blood buffy coats. These receptors were collected from a human donor in good health. Each CDR3 is given with its conserved first and last residue. The order of the fields is D gene, J gene, V gene, clone size, CDR3 protein, CDR3 DNA. A D gene is named only where the DNA matches it firmly. Only some rows state a clone size, as once, few, many or a class for expanded clones.

D gene: TRBD1
J gene: TRBJ1-1
V gene: TRBV11-2
clone size: few
CDR3 protein: CASSPTADRGLGTEAFF
CDR3 DNA: TGTGCCAGCAGCCCAACGGCTGACAGGGGATTGGGCACTGAAGCTTTCTTT

D gene: -
J gene: TRBJ2-1
V gene: TRBV6-5
clone size: -
CDR3 protein: CASRALNEQFF
CDR3 DNA: TGTGCCAGCAGGGCCCTCAATGAGCAGTTCTTC

D gene: -
J gene: TRBJ2-2
V gene: TRBV11-2
clone size: -
CDR3 protein: CASSLEPTIVTGELFF
CDR3 DNA: TGTGCCAGCAGCCTCGAGCCGACTATCGTCACCGGGGAGCTGTTTTTT

D gene: TRBD1
J gene: TRBJ2-5
V gene: TRBV28
clone size: few
CDR3 protein: CASLGQWQTQYF
CDR3 DNA: TGTGCCAGCCTGGGACAGTGGCAGACCCAGTACTTC

D gene: -
J gene: TRBJ2-1
V gene: TRBV6-1
clone size: -
CDR3 protein: CASSAYNEQFF
CDR3 DNA: TGTGCCAGCAGTGCATACAATGAGCAGTTCTTC

D gene: -
J gene: TRBJ1-1
V gene: TRBV19
clone size: -
CDR3 protein: CASSILGRTEAFF
CDR3 DNA: TGTGCCAGTAGTATACTTGGGCGGACTGAAGCTTTCTTT

D gene: -
J gene: TRBJ1-1
V gene: TRBV29-1
clone size: -
CDR3 protein: CSVEVRAALNTEAFF
CDR3 DNA: TGCAGCGTTGAAGTCAGGGCTGCGCTGAACACTGAAGCTTTCTTT

D gene: TRBD1
J gene: TRBJ1-1
V gene: TRBV9
clone size: -
CDR3 protein: CASSVGTGTEAFF
CDR3 DNA: TGTGCCAGCAGCGTCGGGACAGGCACTGAAGCTTTCTTT

D gene: -
J gene: TRBJ2-3
V gene: TRBV4-1
clone size: -
CDR3 protein: CASSQGASASGGGYTQYF
CDR3 DNA: TGCGCCAGCAGCCAGGGCGCCTCCGCTAGCGGAGGGGGATATACGCAGTATTTT

D gene: -
J gene: TRBJ1-1
V gene: TRBV7-2
clone size: -
CDR3 protein: CASSLVREGEAFF
CDR3 DNA: TGTGCCAGCAGCTTAGTCCGGGAGGGTGAAGCTTTCTTT

D gene: -
J gene: TRBJ1-2
V gene: TRBV6-6
clone size: -
CDR3 protein: CASSQSDRPNYGYTF
CDR3 DNA: TGTGCCAGCAGTCAGTCGGACAGACCTAACTATGGCTACACCTTC

D gene: -
J gene: TRBJ1-1
V gene: TRBV5-1
clone size: -
CDR3 protein: CASSTLQGGNTEAFF
CDR3 DNA: TGCGCCAGCAGCACTCTACAGGGAGGGAACACTGAAGCTTTCTTT

D gene: -
J gene: TRBJ2-7
V gene: TRBV6-1
clone size: -
CDR3 protein: CASSELSPTVQYF
CDR3 DNA: TGTGCCAGCAGTGAACTGTCTCCCACGGTGCAGTACTTC

D gene: -
J gene: TRBJ2-2
V gene: TRBV2
clone size: -
CDR3 protein: CASRDGMLNTGELFF
CDR3 DNA: TGTGCCAGCAGAGACGGGATGTTGAACACCGGGGAGCTGTTTTTT

D gene: -
J gene: TRBJ2-2
V gene: TRBV4-1
clone size: -
CDR3 protein: CASSQTQGYYTGELFF
CDR3 DNA: TGCGCCAGCAGCCAAACACAGGGATATTACACCGGGGAGCTGTTTTTT

D gene: -
J gene: TRBJ1-1
V gene: TRBV29-1
clone size: few
CDR3 protein: CSVEITGNTEAFF
CDR3 DNA: TGCAGCGTTGAAATAACAGGGAACACTGAAGCTTTCTTT

D gene: TRBD1
J gene: TRBJ1-1
V gene: TRBV28
clone size: -
CDR3 protein: CASRPGTGPNQAFF
CDR3 DNA: TGTGCCAGCAGACCCGGGACAGGTCCCAACCAAGCTTTCTTT

D gene: TRBD1
J gene: TRBJ1-1
V gene: TRBV6-5
clone size: -
CDR3 protein: CASSYRGQGEAFF
CDR3 DNA: TGTGCCAGCAGTTACCGTGGACAGGGAGAAGCTTTCTTT

D gene: -
J gene: TRBJ2-7
V gene: TRBV6-6
clone size: once
CDR3 protein: CASSHSTASYEQYF
CDR3 DNA: TGTGCCAGCAGTCACTCGACAGCCTCCTACGAGCAGTACTTC

D gene: -
J gene: TRBJ1-4
V gene: TRBV2
clone size: -
CDR3 protein: CATRADEGKLFF
CDR3 DNA: TGTGCCACTCGGGCGGATGAGGGAAAACTGTTTTTT

D gene: -
J gene: TRBJ2-5
V gene: TRBV14
clone size: -
CDR3 protein: CASSHIVSSIETQYF
CDR3 DNA: TGTGCCAGCAGCCATATAGTATCTAGTATCGAGACCCAGTACTTC

D gene: -
J gene: TRBJ1-2
V gene: TRBV6-6
clone size: -
CDR3 protein: CASSGGRGTYGYTF
CDR3 DNA: TGTGCCAGCAGTGGGGGGCGGGGAACCTATGGCTACACCTTC

D gene: -
J gene: TRBJ1-2
V gene: TRBV29-1
clone size: -
CDR3 protein: CSVEEASRHLSNYGYTF
CDR3 DNA: TGCAGCGTTGAAGAGGCCTCGCGACACTTGTCTAACTATGGCTACACCTTC

D gene: TRBD2
J gene: TRBJ2-3
V gene: TRBV29-1
clone size: -
CDR3 protein: CSGTGGSTDTQYF
CDR3 DNA: TGCAGCGGGACTGGCGGGAGTACAGATACGCAGTATTTT

D gene: -
J gene: TRBJ2-2
V gene: TRBV5-6
clone size: -
CDR3 protein: CASSLGQGTGELFF
CDR3 DNA: TGTGCCAGCAGCTTGGGGCAGGGGACCGGGGAGCTGTTTTTT

D gene: -
J gene: TRBJ2-1
V gene: TRBV5-1
clone size: -
CDR3 protein: CASSLITGNEQFF
CDR3 DNA: TGCGCCAGCAGCTTGATTACGGGTAATGAGCAGTTCTTC

D gene: TRBD2
J gene: TRBJ2-1
V gene: TRBV15
clone size: -
CDR3 protein: CATSRTSGGASYNEQFF
CDR3 DNA: TGTGCCACCAGCAGGACTAGCGGGGGGGCGAGCTACAATGAGCAGTTCTTC

D gene: TRBD1
J gene: TRBJ1-5
V gene: TRBV6-6
clone size: few
CDR3 protein: CASSLGQFNQPQHF
CDR3 DNA: TGTGCCAGCAGTTTGGGACAGTTCAATCAGCCCCAGCATTTT

D gene: TRBD2
J gene: TRBJ2-5
V gene: TRBV5-1
clone size: -
CDR3 protein: CASSLEIAGYKETQYF
CDR3 DNA: TGCGCCAGCAGCTTGGAAATAGCGGGGTACAAAGAGACCCAGTACTTC

D gene: -
J gene: TRBJ2-1
V gene: TRBV5-1
clone size: -
CDR3 protein: CASSLGLHNEQFF
CDR3 DNA: TGCGCCAGCAGCTTGGGCCTACATAATGAGCAGTTCTTC

D gene: -
J gene: TRBJ2-7
V gene: TRBV11-2
clone size: -
CDR3 protein: CASSLDSASLGEQYF
CDR3 DNA: TGTGCCAGCAGCTTAGATTCGGCCTCGCTAGGCGAGCAGTACTTC

D gene: -
J gene: TRBJ1-1
V gene: TRBV7-2
clone size: -
CDR3 protein: CASSFMGVNTEAFF
CDR3 DNA: TGTGCCAGCAGCTTCATGGGCGTGAACACTGAAGCTTTCTTT

D gene: -
J gene: TRBJ1-4
V gene: TRBV7-8
clone size: -
CDR3 protein: CASIPRGGLVTNEKLFF
CDR3 DNA: TGTGCCAGCATCCCGAGGGGGGGGCTAGTCACTAATGAAAAACTGTTTTTT

D gene: -
J gene: TRBJ2-1
V gene: TRBV7-7
clone size: -
CDR3 protein: CASSLDGYNEQFF
CDR3 DNA: TGTGCCAGCAGCTTAGACGGTTACAATGAGCAGTTCTTC

D gene: -
J gene: TRBJ1-5
V gene: TRBV30
clone size: -
CDR3 protein: CAWSGVGQPQHF
CDR3 DNA: TGTGCCTGGAGTGGAGTAGGTCAGCCCCAGCATTTT

D gene: TRBD1
J gene: TRBJ2-7
V gene: TRBV5-1
clone size: few
CDR3 protein: CASSPRTGGPGEQYF
CDR3 DNA: TGCGCCAGCAGCCCACGGACAGGGGGCCCAGGCGAGCAGTACTTC

D gene: -
J gene: TRBJ1-5
V gene: TRBV10-3
clone size: -
CDR3 protein: CAISDDGRDQPQHF
CDR3 DNA: TGTGCCATCAGTGACGATGGCAGAGATCAGCCCCAGCATTTT

D gene: -
J gene: TRBJ1-4
V gene: TRBV15
clone size: -
CDR3 protein: CATSRGDGTNEKLFF
CDR3 DNA: TGTGCCACCAGCAGAGGGGATGGGACTAATGAAAAACTGTTTTTT

D gene: TRBD2
J gene: TRBJ2-3
V gene: TRBV10-3
clone size: -
CDR3 protein: CAISESILAGGTDTQYF
CDR3 DNA: TGTGCCATCAGTGAGTCGATCCTAGCGGGAGGAACAGATACGCAGTATTTT

D gene: -
J gene: TRBJ2-7
V gene: TRBV11-3
clone size: -
CDR3 protein: CASSLDQGYEQYF
CDR3 DNA: TGTGCCAGCAGCTTAGACCAGGGCTACGAGCAGTACTTC

D gene: -
J gene: TRBJ1-6
V gene: TRBV6-5
clone size: -
CDR3 protein: CASSRDWSNNSPLHF
CDR3 DNA: TGTGCCAGCAGCCGGGACTGGAGTAATAATTCACCCCTCCACTTT

D gene: -
J gene: TRBJ1-6
V gene: TRBV9
clone size: -
CDR3 protein: CASSVSSYNSPLHF
CDR3 DNA: TGTGCCAGCAGCGTAAGCAGTTATAATTCACCCCTCCACTTT

D gene: -
J gene: TRBJ2-2
V gene: TRBV9
clone size: -
CDR3 protein: CASSVDRRNTGELFF
CDR3 DNA: TGTGCCAGCAGCGTAGATAGGAGGAACACCGGGGAGCTGTTTTTT

D gene: -
J gene: TRBJ2-7
V gene: TRBV27
clone size: few
CDR3 protein: CASSSNPGYEQYF
CDR3 DNA: TGTGCCAGCAGTTCAAACCCCGGCTACGAGCAGTACTTC

D gene: -
J gene: TRBJ2-2
V gene: TRBV18
clone size: -
CDR3 protein: CASSPRADSDTGELFF
CDR3 DNA: TGTGCCAGCTCACCTCGGGCGGACAGTGACACCGGGGAGCTGTTTTTT

D gene: -
J gene: TRBJ1-4
V gene: TRBV30
clone size: -
CDR3 protein: CAWIPGGGVTNEKLFF
CDR3 DNA: TGTGCCTGGATTCCTGGGGGGGGAGTAACTAATGAAAAACTGTTTTTT

D gene: -
J gene: TRBJ1-4
V gene: TRBV4-3
clone size: -
CDR3 protein: CASSQRPVGANEKLFF
CDR3 DNA: TGCGCCAGCAGCCAAAGGCCGGTTGGGGCTAATGAAAAACTGTTTTTT

D gene: -
J gene: TRBJ1-2
V gene: TRBV4-2
clone size: -
CDR3 protein: CASSQGRLGQANYGYTF
CDR3 DNA: TGTGCCAGCAGCCAAGGACGCCTTGGGCAGGCTAACTATGGCTACACCTTC

D gene: TRBD2
J gene: TRBJ2-2
V gene: TRBV7-6
clone size: once
CDR3 protein: CASSSTSGGASFTGELFF
CDR3 DNA: TGTGCCAGCTCAAGCACTAGCGGGGGGGCGAGCTTTACCGGGGAGCTGTTTTTT

D gene: -
J gene: TRBJ2-1
V gene: TRBV7-9
clone size: -
CDR3 protein: CASGSSNYNEQFF
CDR3 DNA: TGTGCCAGCGGGTCATCGAACTACAATGAGCAGTTCTTC

D gene: TRBD1
J gene: TRBJ2-2
V gene: TRBV29-1
clone size: -
CDR3 protein: CSVRTGVSTGELFF
CDR3 DNA: TGCAGCGTTAGGACAGGGGTGAGCACCGGGGAGCTGTTTTTT

D gene: -
J gene: TRBJ2-7
V gene: TRBV7-8
clone size: -
CDR3 protein: CASSSSLPTETYEQYF
CDR3 DNA: TGTGCCAGCAGCTCCTCTCTACCGACGGAGACCTACGAGCAGTACTTC

D gene: TRBD1
J gene: TRBJ1-5
V gene: TRBV27
clone size: -
CDR3 protein: CASSLSRDRGFQPQHF
CDR3 DNA: TGTGCCAGCAGTTTATCGCGGGACAGGGGGTTTCAGCCCCAGCATTTT

D gene: -
J gene: TRBJ1-2
V gene: TRBV4-2
clone size: -
CDR3 protein: CASSQDLQGGYGYTF
CDR3 DNA: TGTGCCAGCAGCCAAGATCTACAGGGTGGCTATGGCTACACCTTC

D gene: -
J gene: TRBJ2-7
V gene: TRBV5-1
clone size: -
CDR3 protein: CASSPQRVGGRSYEQYF
CDR3 DNA: TGCGCCAGCAGCCCACAGAGGGTGGGAGGTCGCTCCTACGAGCAGTACTTC